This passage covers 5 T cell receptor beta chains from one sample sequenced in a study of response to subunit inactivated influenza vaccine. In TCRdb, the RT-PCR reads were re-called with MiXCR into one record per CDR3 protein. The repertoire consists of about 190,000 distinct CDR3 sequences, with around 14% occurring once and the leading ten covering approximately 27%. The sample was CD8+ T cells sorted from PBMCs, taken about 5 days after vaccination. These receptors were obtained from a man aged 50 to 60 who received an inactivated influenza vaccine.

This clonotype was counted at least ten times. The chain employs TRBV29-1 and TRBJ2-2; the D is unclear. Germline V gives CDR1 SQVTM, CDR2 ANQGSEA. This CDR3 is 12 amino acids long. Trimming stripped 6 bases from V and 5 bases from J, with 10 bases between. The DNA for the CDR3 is TGCAGCGTCCTGGTTGGGACCGGGGAGCTGTTTTTT. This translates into CSVLVGTGELFF.

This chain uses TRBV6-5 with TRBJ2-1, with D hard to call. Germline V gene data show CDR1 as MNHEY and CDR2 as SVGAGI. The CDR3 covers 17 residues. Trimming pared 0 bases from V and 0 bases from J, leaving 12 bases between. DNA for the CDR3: TGTGCCAGCAGTTACTCGTCAGCGCGAAGCTCCTACAATGAGCAGTTCTTC. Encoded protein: CASSYSSARSSYNEQFF.

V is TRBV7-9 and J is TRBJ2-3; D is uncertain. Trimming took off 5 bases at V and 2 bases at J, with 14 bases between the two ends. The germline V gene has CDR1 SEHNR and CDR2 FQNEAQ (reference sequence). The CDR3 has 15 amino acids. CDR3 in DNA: TGTGCCAGCAGCCCCCCCTCCGGTTACACAGATACGCAGTATTTT. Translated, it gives CASSPPSGYTDTQYF.

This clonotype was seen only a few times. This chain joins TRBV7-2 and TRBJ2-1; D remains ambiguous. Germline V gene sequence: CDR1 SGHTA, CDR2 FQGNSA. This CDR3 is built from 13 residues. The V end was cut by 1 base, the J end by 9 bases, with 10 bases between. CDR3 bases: TGTGCCAGCAGCTTAGTCTATGCGCCTGAGCAGTTCTTC. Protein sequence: CASSLVYAPEQFF.

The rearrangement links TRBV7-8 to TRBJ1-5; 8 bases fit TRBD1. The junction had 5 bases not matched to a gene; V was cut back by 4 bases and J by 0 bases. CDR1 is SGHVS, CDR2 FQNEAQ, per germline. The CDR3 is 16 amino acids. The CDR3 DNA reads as TGTGCCAGCAGCTACGGGACAGGACATAGCAATCAGCCCCAGCATTTT. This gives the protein CASSYGTGHSNQPQHF.